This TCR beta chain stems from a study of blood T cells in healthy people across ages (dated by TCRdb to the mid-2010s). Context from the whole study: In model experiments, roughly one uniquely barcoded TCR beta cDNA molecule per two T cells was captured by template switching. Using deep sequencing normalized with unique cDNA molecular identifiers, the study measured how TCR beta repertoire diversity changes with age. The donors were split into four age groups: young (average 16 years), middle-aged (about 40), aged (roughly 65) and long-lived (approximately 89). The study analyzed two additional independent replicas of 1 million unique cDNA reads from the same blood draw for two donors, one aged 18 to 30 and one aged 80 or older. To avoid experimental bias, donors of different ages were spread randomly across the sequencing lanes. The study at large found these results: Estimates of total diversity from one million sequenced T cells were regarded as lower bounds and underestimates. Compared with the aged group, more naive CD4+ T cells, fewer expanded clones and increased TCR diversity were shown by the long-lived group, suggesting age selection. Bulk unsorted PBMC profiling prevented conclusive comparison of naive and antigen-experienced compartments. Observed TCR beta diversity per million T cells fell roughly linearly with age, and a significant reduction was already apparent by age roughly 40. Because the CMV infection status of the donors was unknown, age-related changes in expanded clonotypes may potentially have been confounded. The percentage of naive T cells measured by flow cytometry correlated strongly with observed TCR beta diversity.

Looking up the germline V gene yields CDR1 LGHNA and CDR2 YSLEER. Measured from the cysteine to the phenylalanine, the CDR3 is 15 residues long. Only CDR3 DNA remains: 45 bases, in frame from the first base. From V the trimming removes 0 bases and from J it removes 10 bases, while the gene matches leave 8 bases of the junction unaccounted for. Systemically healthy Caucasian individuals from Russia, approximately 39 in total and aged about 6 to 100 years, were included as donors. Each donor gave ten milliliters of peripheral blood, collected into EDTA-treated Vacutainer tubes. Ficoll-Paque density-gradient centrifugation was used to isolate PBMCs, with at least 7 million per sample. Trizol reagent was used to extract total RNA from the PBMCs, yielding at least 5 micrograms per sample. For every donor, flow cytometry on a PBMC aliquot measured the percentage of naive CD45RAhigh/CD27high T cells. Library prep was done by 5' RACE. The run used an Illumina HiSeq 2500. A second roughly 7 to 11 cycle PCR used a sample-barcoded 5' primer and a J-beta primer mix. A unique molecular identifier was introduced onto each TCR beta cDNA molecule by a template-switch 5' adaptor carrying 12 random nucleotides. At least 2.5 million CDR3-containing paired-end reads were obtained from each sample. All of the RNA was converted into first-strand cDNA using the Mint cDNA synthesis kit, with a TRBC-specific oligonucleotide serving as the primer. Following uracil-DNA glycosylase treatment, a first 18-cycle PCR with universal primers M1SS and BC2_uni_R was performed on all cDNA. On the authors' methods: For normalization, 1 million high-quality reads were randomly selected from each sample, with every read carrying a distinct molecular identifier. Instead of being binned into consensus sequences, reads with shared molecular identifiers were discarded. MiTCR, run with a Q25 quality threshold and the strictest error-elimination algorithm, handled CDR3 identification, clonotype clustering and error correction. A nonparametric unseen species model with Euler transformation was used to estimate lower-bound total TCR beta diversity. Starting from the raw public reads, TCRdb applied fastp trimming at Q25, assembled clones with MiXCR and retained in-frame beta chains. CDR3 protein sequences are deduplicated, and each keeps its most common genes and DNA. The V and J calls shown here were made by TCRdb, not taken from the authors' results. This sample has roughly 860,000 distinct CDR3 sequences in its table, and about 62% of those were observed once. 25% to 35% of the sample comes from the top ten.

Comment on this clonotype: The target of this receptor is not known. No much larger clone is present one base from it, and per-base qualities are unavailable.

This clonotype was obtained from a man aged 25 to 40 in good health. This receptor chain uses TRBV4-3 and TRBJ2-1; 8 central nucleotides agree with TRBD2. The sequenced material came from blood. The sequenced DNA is TGCGCCAGCAGCCAAGACATCGGGGGGGCCAGAGAGCAGTTCTTC. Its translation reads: CASSQDIGGAREQFF.